The present T cell receptor (beta chain) was sequenced within a study of early T cells in non-severe SARS-CoV-2 infection. The overall study: Sequenced bulk RNA came from whole blood that was unsorted, and chains were unpaired.

General study results and limits: Reliance on VDJdb matching favored anti-spike CD8 responses; private and CD4 specificities were missed.

In its sample, this clonotype was seen many times. What it recognizes is unknown. Separate cDNA molecules each had unique molecular identifiers attached to them. TCRdb ran MiXCR on the 5' RACE reads and lists one entry per CDR3 protein. The profile shows under 70,000 distinct CDR3 sequences, about 9.9% of them singletons. The V and J ends lost 4 bases and 5 bases respectively, with 15 bases between them. Germline loops: CDR1 SGHRS, CDR2 YFSETQ. CDR3 length: 14 residues. The genes are TRBV5-1 and TRBJ2-5, with D maybe TRBD2 (6 bases). Source material: whole blood. The sequence came from an adult who was a healthcare worker with PCR-confirmed SARS-CoV-2 infection or an uninfected control (not recorded which). The CDR3 here is CASSVGTLSETQYF. DNA of the CDR3: TGCGCCAGCAGCGTCGGGACTCTCAGTGAGACCCAGTACTTC.